These T cell receptor beta chains were read from a single sample in a study of blood T cell repertoires in COVID-19. Libraries were prepared by immunoSEQ multiplex PCR; TCRdb keeps only in-frame clonotypes and omits some of them. The sample lists approximately 210,000 clones; around four fifths were seen once. Sequenced: peripheral blood. These receptors were obtained from a man aged 25 to 40 with active or convalescent COVID-19. The CDR3 runs from the conserved cysteine through the conserved F or W. D genes are given only for firm matches. Clone size is not always given. Where it is, it says once, few, many or a class for expanded clones.

>once|TRBJ1-2|TRBV2|-
TGTGCCAGCAGTCGTGTAGGGGCGGGGTATGGCTACACCTTC
CASSRVGAGYGYTF
>-|TRBJ2-3|TRBV6-5|TRBD1
TGTGCCAGCAGTTTCGGGACAGTCAGCACAGATACGCAGTATTTT
CASSFGTVSTDTQYF
>-|TRBJ2-2|TRBV30|-
TGTGCCTGGAGCCAATCCCTCTCCCAGGGGGAGCTGTTTTTT
CAWSQSLSQGELFF
>many|TRBJ2-7|TRBV27|TRBD2
TGTGCCAGCAGTTCGGGGACTAGCGGGAGTGGTGGGTTCGAGCAGTACTTC
CASSSGTSGSGGFEQYF
>-|TRBJ1-6|TRBV13|-
TGTGCCAGCAGCGGTGACAGATATAATTCACCCCTCCACTTT
CASSGDRYNSPLHF
>-|TRBJ1-1|TRBV3-1/TRBV3-2|-
TGTGCCAGCAGCCAAGACGGAAAGAGGTGGTACACTGAAGCTTTCTTT
CASSQDGKRWYTEAFF
>-|TRBJ1-2|TRBV19|TRBD1
TGTGCCAGCGAAGGCAGGGGGTTTGGCTACACCTTC
CASEGRGFGYTF
>-|TRBJ2-5|TRBV5-6|TRBD1
TGTGCCAGCAGAAAGACAGGGGGAGGCCAAGAGACCCAGTACTTC
CASRKTGGGQETQYF
>-|TRBJ2-7|TRBV28|TRBD2
TGTGCCAGCAGTGAGGGACTAGCGGGCTCCTACGAGCAGTACTTC
CASSEGLAGSYEQYF
>-|TRBJ1-5|TRBV2|-
TGTGCCAGCAGTGACACGGTATATCAGCCCCAGCATTTT
CASSDTVYQPQHF
>-|TRBJ1-2|TRBV28|-
TGTGCCAGCAACTTCGGGAAGAACTATGGCTACACCTTC
CASNFGKNYGYTF
>-|TRBJ2-5|TRBV20-1|-
TGCAGTGCTAGTAGCGACCCCATTCGGGAGACCCAGTACTTC
CSASSDPIRETQYF
>-|TRBJ2-2|TRBV19|TRBD2
TGTGCCAGTAGGGCTAGCGGGATTGCCGGGGAGCTGTTTTTT
CASRASGIAGELFF
>-|TRBJ2-7|TRBV9|-
TGTGCCAGCAGCGTAGAAGGGGGGGGCCGCCCGTACTTC
CASSVEGGGRPYF
>-|TRBJ2-6|TRBV6-5|-
TGTGCCAGCCTTAAACTGGGCGCTGGGGCCAACGTCCTGACTTTC
CASLKLGAGANVLTF
>-|TRBJ1-5|TRBV30|-
TGTGCCTGGAGTGTACGCGGGTATAGCAATCAGCCCCAGCATTTT
CAWSVRGYSNQPQHF
>few|TRBJ2-7|TRBV7-2|-
TGTGCCAGCAGCTTACAGGGTACGGTGCAGTACTTC
CASSLQGTVQYF
>-|TRBJ1-1|TRBV2|-
TGTGCCAGCAGGAGACAGACGACTGAAGCTTTCTTT
CASRRQTTEAFF
>-|TRBJ2-1|TRBV2|TRBD2
TGTGCCAGTAGTACTAGCGGGAGTATAAATGAGCAGTTCTTC
CASSTSGSINEQFF
>-|TRBJ1-4|TRBV18|-
TGTGCCAGCTCACCAGCAATGGCAGCAACTAATGAAAAACTGTTTTTT
CASSPAMAATNEKLFF
>-|TRBJ1-2|TRBV4-1|TRBD1
TGCGCCAGCAGCCAAGGGGGACAGGGACCCCTTGGCTACACCTTC
CASSQGGQGPLGYTF
>-|TRBJ1-5|TRBV7-6|TRBD1
TGTGCCAGCAGCTTAGAGGTCGGACAGGGGCGCAATCAGCCCCAGCATTTT
CASSLEVGQGRNQPQHF
>-|TRBJ2-1|TRBV30|TRBD2
TGTGCCTGGGGGACTAGCTACAATGAGCAGTTCTTC
CAWGTSYNEQFF
>-|TRBJ2-7|TRBV11-2|TRBD2
TGTGCCAGCAGCCCAGGGACTAGTGGCTACGAGCAGTACTTC
CASSPGTSGYEQYF
>-|TRBJ1-6|TRBV5-7|TRBD1
TGTGCCAGCAGCCCCCCGGGACAGTCCCATTCACCCCTCCACTTT
CASSPPGQSHSPLHF
>few|TRBJ1-1|TRBV11-2|TRBD1
TGTGCCAGCAGCCCCGTTGGGACAGTAACTGAAGCTTTCTTT
CASSPVGTVTEAFF
>-|TRBJ2-7|TRBV7-9|TRBD2
TGTGCCAGCAGCTTATTGGCGGGAGGAATAAACGAGCAGTACTTC
CASSLLAGGINEQYF
>-|TRBJ2-5|TRBV30|-
TGTGCCTGGATGACCGCTAGGGGTGGGGAAGAGACCCAGTACTTC
CAWMTARGGEETQYF
>few|TRBJ1-5|TRBV19|-
TGTGCCAGTAGTTGGGACTCTCCGGTTGGGAGCAATCAGCCCCAGCATTTT
CASSWDSPVGSNQPQHF
>-|TRBJ2-3|TRBV11-2|TRBD2
TGTGCCAGCAGCTTAGGACTAGCGGGGGGAGATACGCAGTATTTT
CASSLGLAGGDTQYF
>-|TRBJ2-7|TRBV6-5|TRBD1
TGTGCCAGCAAGAGCCGGGACAGGGGAACTTACGAGCAGTACTTC
CASKSRDRGTYEQYF
>-|TRBJ2-3|TRBV11-2|TRBD2
TGTGCCAGCAGCTTGAGCGGGAGGACGCAGTATTTT
CASSLSGRTQYF
>-|TRBJ2-5|TRBV30|TRBD1
TGTGCCTGGAGTGTTCTGGACAGGGAGACCCAGTACTTC
CAWSVLDRETQYF
>few|TRBJ2-7|TRBV7-2|-
TGTGCCAGCAGCTTAAATGGAGCGGTGAGCTCCTACGAGCAGTACTTC
CASSLNGAVSSYEQYF
>-|TRBJ2-2|TRBV7-6|TRBD1
TGTGCCAGCAGCTTTGACAGGGGGTCAAACACCGGGGAGCTGTTTTTT
CASSFDRGSNTGELFF
>-|TRBJ2-5|TRBV2|-
TGTGCCAGCAGAACGGACTCCAAGGGAGAGACCCAGTACTTC
CASRTDSKGETQYF
>-|TRBJ2-7|TRBV7-2|-
TGTGCCAGCAGCCCGGATGACAGGTTTTACGAGCAGTACTTC
CASSPDDRFYEQYF
>-|TRBJ2-3|TRBV5-1|TRBD2
TGCGCCAGCAGCGCTACTAGCGGGAGCCCGACTAGCACAGATACGCAGTATTTT
CASSATSGSPTSTDTQYF
>-|TRBJ2-7|TRBV9|TRBD2
TGTGCCAGCAGCGTTAGCGGGACTACTGCCTACGAGCAGTACTTC
CASSVSGTTAYEQYF
>-|TRBJ2-1|TRBV6-5|TRBD2
TGTGCCAGCAGTTCTCAGGGACTAGCGGGAGGGGGTGAGCAGTTCTTC
CASSSQGLAGGGEQFF
>-|TRBJ2-5|TRBV18|-
TGTGCCAGCTCACCAGTTGAGAGGTCAGAGACCCAGTACTTC
CASSPVERSETQYF
>-|TRBJ2-1|TRBV27|-
TGTGCCAGCCGTAGGACTGGGTGGAATGAGCAGTTCTTC
CASRRTGWNEQFF
>-|TRBJ2-7|TRBV7-2|-
TGTGCCAGCAGCACTACCGGGACTGTGGAAGAGCAGTACTTC
CASSTTGTVEEQYF
>once|TRBJ2-2|TRBV24-1|TRBD1
TGTGCCACCAGTGATCCGGGACAGGGTAACACCGGGGAGCTGTTTTTT
CATSDPGQGNTGELFF
>-|TRBJ2-7|TRBV3-1/TRBV3-2|-
TGTGCCAGCGCGACCGGGAGCCTCGAGCAGTACTTC
CASATGSLEQYF
>-|TRBJ1-1|TRBV7-2|-
TGTGCCAGCAGGAAGGACAGGAACACTGAAGCTTTCTTT
CASRKDRNTEAFF
>-|TRBJ2-3|TRBV4-2|TRBD2
TGTGCCAGCAGCCAAGAGGTATTTCGGACTAGCGTCACAGATACGCAGTATTTT
CASSQEVFRTSVTDTQYF
>few|TRBJ2-3|TRBV3-1/TRBV3-2|-
TGTGCCAGCAGCGAAGGGGGGACTCGGGCGGATACGCAGTATTTT
CASSEGGTRADTQYF
>few|TRBJ2-7|TRBV12-3/TRBV12-4|-
TGTGCCAGCAGTCGGAGCTCCTACGAGCAGTACTTC
CASSRSSYEQYF